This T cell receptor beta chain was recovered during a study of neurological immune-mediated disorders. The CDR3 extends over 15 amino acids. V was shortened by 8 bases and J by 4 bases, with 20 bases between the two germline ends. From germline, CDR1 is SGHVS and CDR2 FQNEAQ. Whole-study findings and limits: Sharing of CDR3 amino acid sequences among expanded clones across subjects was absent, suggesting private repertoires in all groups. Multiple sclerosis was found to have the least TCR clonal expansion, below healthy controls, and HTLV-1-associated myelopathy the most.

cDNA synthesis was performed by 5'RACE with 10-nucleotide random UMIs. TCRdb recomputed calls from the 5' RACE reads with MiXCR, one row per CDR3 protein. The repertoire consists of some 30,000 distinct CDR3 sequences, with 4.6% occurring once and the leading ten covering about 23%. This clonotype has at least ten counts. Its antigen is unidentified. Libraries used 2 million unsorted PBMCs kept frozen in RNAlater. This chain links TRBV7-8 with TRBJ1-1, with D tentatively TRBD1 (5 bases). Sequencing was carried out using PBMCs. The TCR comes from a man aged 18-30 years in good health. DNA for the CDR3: TGTGCCAGCCAAGCAGGCCGGCAGGGAGGCACTGAAGCTTTCTTT. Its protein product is CASQAGRQGGTEAFF.